The 29 T cell receptor beta chains listed next were all sequenced from one sample in a study of shared clonotypes between healthy human individuals (dated by TCRdb to 2018 to 2020). CD8 naive samples consisted of CD45RO-negative cells that were positively selected for CCR7, yielding a CD45RA+CCR7+ population without TemRA cells. The library was generated by the immunoSEQ multiplex PCR assay. Here the immuneACCESS table is served through TCRdb, limited to in-frame sequences with V and J called. Missing clones are a known gap in these copies; in checked studies unresolved V genes cover under half, and the rest lacks a known reason. In this sample the table shows over 2 million clones, approximately 94% of which occur a single time. About 1.1% of the sample rests with the top ten. The sample consisted of naive CD8+ T cells sorted from blood. According to the study, the label for this sample's cell subset or site signals: CD45RA+CCR7+. The receptors originated from a man aged 18-30 years in good health.

A note on this clone: The sample carries other DNA sequences with the same CDR3. The chain is built from TRBV5-6 and TRBJ2-2, with TRBD1 as a possible D gene (7 bases). This CDR3 is built from 14 residues. Trimming stripped 2 bases from V and 5 bases from J, with 10 bases between. Germline CDR1 is SGHDT and CDR2 is YYEEEE. The CDR3 loop reads CASSLAGGTGELFF. CDR3 sequence (DNA): TGTGCCAGCAGCTTAGCAGGGGGGACCGGGGAGCTGTTTTTT.

On this clone: Additional DNA sequences in this sample encode the identical CDR3. The V gene is TRBV15, the J gene TRBJ1-4, with D uncertain. The CDR3 runs 14 residues. Trimming took 1 base from V and 5 from J, leaving 8 bases between them. Germline V gene data show CDR1 as LNHNV and CDR2 as YYDKDF (reference sequence). CDR3 region: CATSRGGENEKLFF. The DNA for the CDR3 is TGTGCCACCAGCAGAGGCGGTGAGAATGAAAAACTGTTTTTT.

This sequence joins TRBV7-9 and TRBJ2-1; 12 nucleotides align to TRBD2. The CDR3 extends over 18 amino acids. The trim removed 5 bases at V and 8 bases at J, leaving 16 bases unmatched. CDR1 SEHNR and CDR2 FQNEAQ come from the germline V gene (reference sequence). CDR3 residues: CASSEPYLAGGGSDEQFF. CDR3 sequence (DNA): TGTGCCAGCAGCGAACCATACCTAGCGGGAGGGGGGTCCGATGAGCAGTTCTTC.

A note on this clone: Other DNA variants within this sample encode the same CDR3. The chain is built from TRBV25-1 and TRBJ2-7; D remains ambiguous. The V end was cut by 2 bases, the J end by 4 bases, with 6 bases between. CDR3 length: 12 residues. Germline lookup yields CDR1 MGHDK and CDR2 SYGVNS. In DNA, the CDR3 is TGTGCCAGCAGTGAAGGCTCTTACGAGCAGTACTTC. This translates into CASSEGSYEQYF.

The rearrangement joins TRBV5-6 to TRBJ2-3; D is uncertain. V was pared by 0 bases and J by 4 bases, with 6 bases between. CDR1 is SGHDT and CDR2 is YYEEEE in the germline V gene. The CDR3 length is 13 residues. The CDR3 protein is CASSLGLSDTQYF. For the CDR3, the DNA is TGTGCCAGCAGCTTGGGGCTCTCAGATACGCAGTATTTT. Looking up the rest from reference TRBV5-6 and TRBJ2-3 gives the full variable domain: DAGVTQSPTHLIKTRGQQVTLRCSPKSGHDTVSWYQQALGQGPQFIFQYYEEEERQRGNFPDRFSGHQFPNYSSELNVNALLLGDSALYLCASSLGLSDTQYFGPGTRLTVL.

The chain combines TRBV27 with TRBJ2-2; weak D call: TRBD1 (6 bases). Trimming stripped 5 bases from V and 3 bases from J, with 10 bases between. Germline values: CDR1 MNHEY, CDR2 SMNVEV (reference sequence). This CDR3 has 14 residues. CDR3 coding DNA: TGTGCCAGCAGTCGACAGGCTTACACCGGGGAGCTGTTTTTT. This gives the protein CASSRQAYTGELFF.

This chain links TRBV10-3 with TRBJ2-7, with TRBD1 matching over 10 bases. The CDR3 covers 16 residues. Trimming took 6 bases from V and 6 from J; bases not matched to a gene: 14. The germline gives CDR1 ENHRY, CDR2 SYGVKD. CDR3 sequence: CAIRDPDRGPSGEQYF. CDR3 in DNA: TGTGCCATCAGAGACCCTGACAGGGGGCCATCTGGCGAGCAGTACTTC.

The chain uses TRBV15 and TRBJ2-2; 8 bases map to TRBD1. There are 14 residues in the CDR3. V lost 7 bases and J lost 3; bases outside the gene matches: 4. Germline V gene data show CDR1 as LNHNV and CDR2 as YYDKDF (reference sequence). CDR3 bases: TGTGCCACCACCTGGACAGGGTACACCGGGGAGCTGTTTTTT. This translates into CATTWTGYTGELFF.

The chain links TRBV10-3 to TRBJ2-7; no reliable D call. Germline loops: CDR1 ENHRY, CDR2 SYGVKD. The CDR3 has 15 residues. V was cut by 2 bases and J by 2 bases, with 13 bases left in between. The CDR3 is CAISEVETLTYEQYF. CDR3 coding DNA: TGTGCCATCAGTGAGGTGGAGACCCTAACCTACGAGCAGTACTTC.

The V and J genes are TRBV6-1 and TRBJ2-5; D is unresolved. CDR3 size: 12 residues. Trimming stripped 5 bases from V and 3 bases from J, with 7 bases between. Germline V gene data show CDR1 as MNHNS and CDR2 as SASEGT. CDR3 DNA: TGTGCCAGCAGTCCTCGCAAAGAGACCCAGTACTTC. This codes for CASSPRKETQYF.

This clone was recorded only once. The chain carries TRBV20-1 and TRBJ1-2; D remains unclear. V was trimmed by 3 bases and J by 8 bases, leaving 10 bases between them. The CDR3 totals 11 residues. Germline V CDR1 and CDR2: DFQATT, SNEGSKA (reference sequence). The CDR3 protein is CSASSGEGYTF. The CDR3 bases are TGCAGTGCTAGTTCTGGGGAAGGCTACACCTTC.

The chain joins TRBV28 to TRBJ1-1; D unresolved. CDR1 and CDR2 from the germline V gene are MDHEN and SYDVKM. V was clipped by 4 bases and J by 3 bases, with 15 bases between them. The CDR3 runs 15 residues. CDR3 in DNA: TGTGCCAGCAGTTCCCTGAGGGAGGGTGACACTGAAGCTTTCTTT. Its protein is CASSSLREGDTEAFF.

Comments on this clone: Other DNA variants within this sample encode the same CDR3. The J gene is TRBJ2-1, the V gene TRBV14; no reliable D call. This CDR3 comprises 12 residues. V lost 0 bases to trimming and J lost 9 bases, with 6 bases between them. Germline CDR1 and CDR2: SGHDN and FVKESK. CDR3 bases: TGTGCCAGCAGCCAAGAGGGCGGTGAGCAGTTCTTC. This codes for CASSQEGGEQFF.

The chain links TRBV6-5 to TRBJ2-1; a weak D match, TRBD2 (7 bases). CDR1 MNHEY and CDR2 SVGAGI come from the germline V gene. CDR3 size: 15 residues. Trimming cost V 0 bases and J 7 bases, with 13 bases left between them. The CDR3: CASSYSGGAGNEQFF. CDR3 DNA: TGTGCCAGCAGTTACTCAGGGGGGGCAGGGAATGAGCAGTTCTTC.

The chain uses TRBV10-1 and TRBJ2-2, with D tentatively TRBD1 (6 bases). V was trimmed by 3 bases and J by 2 bases, leaving 10 bases between them. The CDR3 spans 15 residues. Germline-derived CDR1 and CDR2 are WNHNN and SYGVQD (reference sequence). As DNA, the CDR3 is TGCGCCAGCAGTGATGTACAGGGAAACACCGGGGAGCTGTTTTTT. It is translated as CASSDVQGNTGELFF.

The chain combines TRBV5-6 with TRBJ1-4, with TRBD1 as a possible D gene (6 bases). The CDR3 runs 15 residues. V was cut by 4 bases and J by 5 bases, with 15 bases left in between. The germline CDR1 and CDR2 sequences are SGHDT and YYEEEE. The CDR3 DNA reads TGTGCCAGCAGCCAACGGACGGGGGGCAATGAAAAACTGTTTTTT. Protein product: CASSQRTGGNEKLFF.

The chain carries TRBV4-1 and TRBJ2-7; tentatively, D is TRBD2 (6 bases). The V and J ends lost 4 bases and 1 base respectively, with 11 bases between them. Germline CDR1 is MGHRA and CDR2 is YSYEKL. The CDR3 has 14 residues. This chain's CDR3 is CASSPLGGSYEQYF. The CDR3 DNA follows: TGCGCCAGCAGCCCTCTGGGGGGATCCTACGAGCAGTACTTC.

The J gene is TRBJ2-7, the V gene TRBV4-1; D call uncertain. This CDR3 contains 12 residues. CDR1 is MGHRA, CDR2 YSYEKL, per germline. V was trimmed by 4 bases and J by 2 bases, leaving 6 bases between them. The CDR3 nucleotides are TGCGCCAGCAGCCGAGGACCCTACGAGCAGTACTTC. It yields the protein CASSRGPYEQYF.

The chain links TRBV28 to TRBJ2-3; the D gene is possibly TRBD2 (7 bases). CDR3 length: 16 residues. CDR1 and CDR2 (germline): MDHEN, SYDVKM. Trimming cost V 3 bases and J 4 bases, with 17 bases left between them. CDR3 sequence (DNA): TGTGCCAGCAGTTTGAGGCCGGGGGGCGAGGCAGATACGCAGTATTTT. Translated, it gives CASSLRPGGEADTQYF.

A few counts support this clone. In the same sample, other DNA sequences code for this CDR3. CDR3 protein: CASSLWAQETQYF. DNA for the CDR3: TGTGCCAGCAGTTTATGGGCCCAAGAGACCCAGTACTTC. The V and J genes are TRBV27 and TRBJ2-5, with D uncertain. The CDR3 runs 13 residues. CDR1 and CDR2 (germline): MNHEY, SMNVEV (reference sequence). The V and J ends lost 1 base and 1 base respectively, with 4 bases between them.

A word on this clone: Other DNA sequences in this sample translate to the same CDR3. The V call is TRBV19, the J call TRBJ1-1; tentative D call: TRBD1 (5 bases). The V gene lost 9 bases and the J gene lost 8 bases, with 13 bases spanning the gap. Per the germline V gene, CDR1 is LNHDA and CDR2 is SQIVND (reference sequence). The CDR3 runs 11 residues. Here the CDR3 reads CASSGGTEAFF. CDR3 DNA: TGTGCCAGCTCCGGGGGAACCGAAGCTTTCTTT.

The DNA for the CDR3 is TGCGCCAGCCTTTCAGACAGCGACCGCTATGGCTACACCTTC. This encodes CASLSDSDRYGYTF. V and J are TRBV10-1 and TRBJ1-2; TRBD1 is a possible D gene (5 bases). Germline V gene lookup returns CDR1 WNHNN and CDR2 SYGVQD (reference sequence). The V gene lost 8 bases and the J gene lost 4 bases, with 17 bases spanning the gap. The CDR3 covers 14 residues.

Regarding this clone: Within the sample, other DNA sequences also encode this same CDR3. This chain joins TRBV6-5 and TRBJ2-2; D gene ambiguous. Germline V lookup: CDR1 MNHEY, CDR2 SVGAGI. V was trimmed by 7 bases and J by 5 bases, leaving 5 bases between them. This CDR3 has 11 residues. CDR3 amino acids: CASTNTGELFF. DNA for the CDR3: TGTGCCAGCACCAATACCGGGGAGCTGTTTTTT.

The rearrangement joins TRBV11-2 to TRBJ1-1, with D uncertain. The CDR3 is 15 residues long. Trimming shortened V by 0 bases and J by 9 bases, and 17 bases separated the two germline ends. Germline V gene lookup returns CDR1 SGHAT and CDR2 FQNNGV. CDR3 coding DNA: TGTGCCAGCAGCTTAGATCCCACCGGGTGGAGTAAAGCTTTCTTT. As protein: CASSLDPTGWSKAFF.

The CDR3 coding sequence is TGTGCCAGCAGTGAAGACTATTATAGCTACGAGCAGTACTTC. Its translation is CASSEDYYSYEQYF. The gene calls are TRBV6-4 and TRBJ2-7, with D perhaps matching TRBD2 (5 bases). CDR3 size: 14 residues. Deletions cut 3 bases from V and 3 bases from J, with 12 bases between. Germline V gene sequence: CDR1 MRHNA, CDR2 SNTAGT.

The genes are TRBV28 and TRBJ2-1; 11 bases line up with TRBD1. CDR1 is MDHEN, CDR2 SYDVKM, per germline. The CDR3 sequence is 15 residues long. The ends lost 3 bases at V and 6 bases at J; junction bases unmatched: 4. The CDR3 loop reads CASSFRDRGFNEQFF. In nucleotides, the CDR3 is TGTGCCAGCAGTTTCCGGGACAGGGGGTTCAATGAGCAGTTCTTC.

V and J are TRBV9 and TRBJ2-7; 9 bases line up with TRBD2. CDR3 length equals 15 residues. The V gene's germline CDR1 is SGDLS and CDR2 YYNGEE. The V and J ends lost 3 bases and 5 bases, in that order; junction bases with no gene match: 9. CDR3 DNA: TGTGCCAGCAGCGAAGGAGGACTAGCGCTCGACGAGCAGTACTTC. As protein: CASSEGGLALDEQYF.

This chain links TRBV7-8 with TRBJ1-1; D is uncertain. The CDR3 loop spans 15 amino acids. Trimming took off 1 base at V and 0 bases at J, with 9 bases between the two ends. Germline V lookup: CDR1 SGHVS, CDR2 FQNEAQ. As DNA, the CDR3 is TGTGCCAGCAGCTTAGTTAACAGCATGAACACTGAAGCTTTCTTT. Its translation: CASSLVNSMNTEAFF.

In this sample, this clone turned up once. This chain links TRBV27 with TRBJ1-1; D may be TRBD1 (5 bases). Looked up from germline, CDR1 is MNHEY and CDR2 is SMNVEV (reference sequence). The CDR3 covers 12 residues. Between the trimmed V and J ends, which lost 7 bases and 4 bases, there was a span of 10 bases. The CDR3 here is CASKSGGTEAFF. The CDR3 region has the DNA TGTGCCAGCAAGTCTGGGGGCACTGAAGCTTTCTTT.